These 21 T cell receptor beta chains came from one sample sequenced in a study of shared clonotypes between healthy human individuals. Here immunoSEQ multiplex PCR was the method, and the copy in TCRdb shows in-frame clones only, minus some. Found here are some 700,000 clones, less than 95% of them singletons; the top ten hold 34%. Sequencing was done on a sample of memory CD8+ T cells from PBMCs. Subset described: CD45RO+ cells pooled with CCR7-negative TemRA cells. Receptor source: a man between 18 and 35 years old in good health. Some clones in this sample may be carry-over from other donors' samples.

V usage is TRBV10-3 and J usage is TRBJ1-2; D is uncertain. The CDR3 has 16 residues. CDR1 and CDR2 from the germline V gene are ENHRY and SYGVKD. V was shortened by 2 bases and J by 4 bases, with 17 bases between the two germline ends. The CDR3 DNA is TGTGCCATCAGTGAGCCGGGCCCCATAGGCGCCTATGGCTACACCTTC. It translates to CAISEPGPIGAYGYTF.

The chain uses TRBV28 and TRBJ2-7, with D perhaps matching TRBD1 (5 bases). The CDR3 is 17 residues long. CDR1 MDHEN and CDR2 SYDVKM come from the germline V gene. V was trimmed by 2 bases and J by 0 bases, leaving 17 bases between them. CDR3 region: CASSLGLGASSSYEQYF. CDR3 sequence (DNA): TGTGCCAGCAGTTTAGGATTAGGGGCGAGCAGCTCCTACGAGCAGTACTTC.

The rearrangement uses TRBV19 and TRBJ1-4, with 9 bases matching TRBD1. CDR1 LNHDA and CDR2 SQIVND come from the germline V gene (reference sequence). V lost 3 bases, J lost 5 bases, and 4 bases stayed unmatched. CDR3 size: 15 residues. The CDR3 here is CASSMGDRANEKLFF. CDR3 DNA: TGTGCCAGTAGTATGGGGGACAGGGCGAATGAAAAACTGTTTTTT.

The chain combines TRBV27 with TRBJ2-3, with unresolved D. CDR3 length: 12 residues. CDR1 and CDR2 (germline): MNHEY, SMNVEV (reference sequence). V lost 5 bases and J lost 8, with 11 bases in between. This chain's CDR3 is CASSLRLGTQYF. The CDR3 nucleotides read TGTGCCAGCAGTCTACGTCTTGGTACGCAGTATTTT.

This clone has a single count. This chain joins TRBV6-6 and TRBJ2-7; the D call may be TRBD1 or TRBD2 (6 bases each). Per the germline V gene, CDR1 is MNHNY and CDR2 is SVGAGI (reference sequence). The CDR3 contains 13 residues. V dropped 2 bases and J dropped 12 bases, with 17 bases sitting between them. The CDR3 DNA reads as TGTGCCAGCAGTTACGGGGGGCGGTCGGAAGGGTACTTC. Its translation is CASSYGGRSEGYF.

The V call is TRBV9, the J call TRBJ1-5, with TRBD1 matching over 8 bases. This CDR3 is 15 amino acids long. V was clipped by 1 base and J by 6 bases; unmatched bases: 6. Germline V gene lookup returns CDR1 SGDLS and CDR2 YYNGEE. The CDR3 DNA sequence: TGTGCCAGCAGCGTATCAGGGGGCTCGGGTCAGCCCCAGCATTTT. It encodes CASSVSGGSGQPQHF. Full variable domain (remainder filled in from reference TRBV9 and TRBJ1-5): DSGVTQTPKHLITATGQRVTLRCSPRSGDLSVYWYQQSLDQGLQFLIQYYNGEERAKGNILERFSAQQFPDLHSELNLSSLELGDSALYFCASSVSGGSGQPQHFGDGTRLSIL.

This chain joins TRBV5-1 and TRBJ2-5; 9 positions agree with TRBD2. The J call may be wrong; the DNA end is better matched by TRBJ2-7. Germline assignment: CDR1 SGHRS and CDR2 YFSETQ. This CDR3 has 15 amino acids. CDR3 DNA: TGCGCCAGCAGCGGGGTAGCGGGAGTAGTCCACGAGCAGTACTTC. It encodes CASSGVAGVVHEQYF.

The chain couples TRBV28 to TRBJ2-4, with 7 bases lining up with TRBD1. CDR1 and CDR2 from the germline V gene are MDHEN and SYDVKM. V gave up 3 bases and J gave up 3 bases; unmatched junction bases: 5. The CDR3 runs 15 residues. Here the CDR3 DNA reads TGTGCCAGCAGTTTCTTAAGGGGGCTCAAAAACATTCAGTACTTC. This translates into CASSFLRGLKNIQYF. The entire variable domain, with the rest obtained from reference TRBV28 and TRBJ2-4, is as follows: DVKVTQSSRYLVKRTGEKVFLECVQDMDHENMFWYRQDPGLGLRLIYFSYDVKMKEKGDIPEGYSVSREKKERFSLILESASTNQTSMYLCASSFLRGLKNIQYFGAGTRLSVL.

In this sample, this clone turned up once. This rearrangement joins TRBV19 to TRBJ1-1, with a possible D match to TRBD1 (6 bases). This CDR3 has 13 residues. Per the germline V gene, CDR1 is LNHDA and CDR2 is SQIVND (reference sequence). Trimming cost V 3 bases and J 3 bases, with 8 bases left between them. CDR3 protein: CASSITGYTEAFF. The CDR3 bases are TGTGCCAGTAGTATTACAGGGTACACTGAAGCTTTCTTT.

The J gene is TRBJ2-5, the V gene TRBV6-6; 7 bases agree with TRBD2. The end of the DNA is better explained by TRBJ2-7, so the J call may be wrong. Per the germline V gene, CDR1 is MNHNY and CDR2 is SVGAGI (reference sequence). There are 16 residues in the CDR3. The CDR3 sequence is CASSYSYGTMTYEQYF. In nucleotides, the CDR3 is TGTGCCAGCAGTTACTCGTATGGGACTATGACCTACGAGCAGTACTTC.

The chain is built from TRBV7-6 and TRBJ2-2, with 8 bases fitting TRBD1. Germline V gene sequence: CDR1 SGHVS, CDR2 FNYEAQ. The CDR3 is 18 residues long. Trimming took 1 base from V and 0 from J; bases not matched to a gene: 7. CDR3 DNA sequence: TGTGCCAGCAGCTTAGGACAGGGGTTTGGGCCGAACACCGGGGAGCTGTTTTTT. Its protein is CASSLGQGFGPNTGELFF.

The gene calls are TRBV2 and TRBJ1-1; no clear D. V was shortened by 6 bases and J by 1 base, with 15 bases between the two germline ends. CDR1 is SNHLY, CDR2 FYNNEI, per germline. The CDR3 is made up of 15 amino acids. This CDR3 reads CASRAPAGENTEAFF. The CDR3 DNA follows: TGTGCCAGCAGGGCCCCGGCTGGGGAGAACACTGAAGCTTTCTTT.

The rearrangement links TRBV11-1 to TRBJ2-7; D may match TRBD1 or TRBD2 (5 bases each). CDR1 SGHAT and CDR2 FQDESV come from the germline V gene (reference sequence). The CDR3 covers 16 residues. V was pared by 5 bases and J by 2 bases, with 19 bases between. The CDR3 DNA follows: TGTGCCAGCAGCCCCGCCCTGCGAGGGGTTCCCTACGAGCAGTACTTC. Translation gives CASSPALRGVPYEQYF.

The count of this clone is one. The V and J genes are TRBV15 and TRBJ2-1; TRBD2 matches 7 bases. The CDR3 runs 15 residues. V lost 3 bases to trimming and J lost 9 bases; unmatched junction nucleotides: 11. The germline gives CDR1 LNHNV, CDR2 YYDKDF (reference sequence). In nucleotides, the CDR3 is TGTGCCACCAGCAGTAAAGGGACTACCAGAAGTGAGCAGTTCTTC. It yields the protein CATSSKGTTRSEQFF.

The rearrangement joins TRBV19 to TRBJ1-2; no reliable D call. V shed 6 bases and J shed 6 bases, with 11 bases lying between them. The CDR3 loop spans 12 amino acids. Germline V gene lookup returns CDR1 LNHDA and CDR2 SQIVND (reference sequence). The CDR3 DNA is TGTGCCAGTAGGGCCGACACGAATGGCTACACCTTC. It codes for CASRADTNGYTF.

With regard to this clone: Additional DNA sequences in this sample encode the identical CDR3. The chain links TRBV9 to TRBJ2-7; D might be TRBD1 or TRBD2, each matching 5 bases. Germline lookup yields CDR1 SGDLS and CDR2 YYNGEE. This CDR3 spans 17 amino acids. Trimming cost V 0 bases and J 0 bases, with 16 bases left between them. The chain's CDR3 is CASSVGGSGRSSYEQYF. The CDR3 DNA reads TGTGCCAGCAGCGTAGGGGGTTCGGGGCGGAGCTCCTACGAGCAGTACTTC.

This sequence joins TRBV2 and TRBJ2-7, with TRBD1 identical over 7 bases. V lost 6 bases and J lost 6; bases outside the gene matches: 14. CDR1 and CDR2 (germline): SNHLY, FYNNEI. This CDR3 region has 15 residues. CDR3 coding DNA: TGTGCCAGCAGGTCCCTTAGGGGGCGGCAGGGCGAGCAGTACTTC. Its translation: CASRSLRGRQGEQYF.

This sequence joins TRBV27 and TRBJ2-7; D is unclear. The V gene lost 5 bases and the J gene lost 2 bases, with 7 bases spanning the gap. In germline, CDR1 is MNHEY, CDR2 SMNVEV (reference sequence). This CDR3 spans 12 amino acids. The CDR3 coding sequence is TGTGCCAGCAGTATAACCCCCTACGAGCAGTACTTC. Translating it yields CASSITPYEQYF.

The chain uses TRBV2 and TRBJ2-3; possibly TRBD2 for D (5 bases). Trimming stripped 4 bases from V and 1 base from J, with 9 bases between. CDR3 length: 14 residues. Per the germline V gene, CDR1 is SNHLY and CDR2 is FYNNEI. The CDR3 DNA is TGTGCCAGCAGTGGGACTCGAGGCACAGATACGCAGTATTTT. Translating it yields CASSGTRGTDTQYF. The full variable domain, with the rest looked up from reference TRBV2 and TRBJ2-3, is EPEVTQTPSHQVTQMGQEVILRCVPISNHLYFYWYRQILGQKVEFLVSFYNNEISEKSEIFDDQFSVERPDGSNFTLKIRSTKLEDSAMYFCASSGTRGTDTQYFGPGTRLTVL.

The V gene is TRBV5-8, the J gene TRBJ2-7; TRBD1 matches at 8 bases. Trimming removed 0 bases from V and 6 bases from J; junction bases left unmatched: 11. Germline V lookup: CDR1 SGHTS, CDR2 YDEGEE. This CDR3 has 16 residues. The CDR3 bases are TGTGCCAGCAGCTTGGTAGGTGGGACAGGCTCTTCCGAGCAGTACTTC. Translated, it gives CASSLVGGTGSSEQYF.

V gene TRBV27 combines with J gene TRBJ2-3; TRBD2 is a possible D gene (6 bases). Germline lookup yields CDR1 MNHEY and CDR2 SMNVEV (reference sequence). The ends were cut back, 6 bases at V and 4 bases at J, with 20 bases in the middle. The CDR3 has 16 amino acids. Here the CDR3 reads CASSYSGASVPDTQYF. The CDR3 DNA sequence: TGTGCCAGCAGCTACTCCGGGGCTAGCGTTCCAGATACGCAGTATTTT.